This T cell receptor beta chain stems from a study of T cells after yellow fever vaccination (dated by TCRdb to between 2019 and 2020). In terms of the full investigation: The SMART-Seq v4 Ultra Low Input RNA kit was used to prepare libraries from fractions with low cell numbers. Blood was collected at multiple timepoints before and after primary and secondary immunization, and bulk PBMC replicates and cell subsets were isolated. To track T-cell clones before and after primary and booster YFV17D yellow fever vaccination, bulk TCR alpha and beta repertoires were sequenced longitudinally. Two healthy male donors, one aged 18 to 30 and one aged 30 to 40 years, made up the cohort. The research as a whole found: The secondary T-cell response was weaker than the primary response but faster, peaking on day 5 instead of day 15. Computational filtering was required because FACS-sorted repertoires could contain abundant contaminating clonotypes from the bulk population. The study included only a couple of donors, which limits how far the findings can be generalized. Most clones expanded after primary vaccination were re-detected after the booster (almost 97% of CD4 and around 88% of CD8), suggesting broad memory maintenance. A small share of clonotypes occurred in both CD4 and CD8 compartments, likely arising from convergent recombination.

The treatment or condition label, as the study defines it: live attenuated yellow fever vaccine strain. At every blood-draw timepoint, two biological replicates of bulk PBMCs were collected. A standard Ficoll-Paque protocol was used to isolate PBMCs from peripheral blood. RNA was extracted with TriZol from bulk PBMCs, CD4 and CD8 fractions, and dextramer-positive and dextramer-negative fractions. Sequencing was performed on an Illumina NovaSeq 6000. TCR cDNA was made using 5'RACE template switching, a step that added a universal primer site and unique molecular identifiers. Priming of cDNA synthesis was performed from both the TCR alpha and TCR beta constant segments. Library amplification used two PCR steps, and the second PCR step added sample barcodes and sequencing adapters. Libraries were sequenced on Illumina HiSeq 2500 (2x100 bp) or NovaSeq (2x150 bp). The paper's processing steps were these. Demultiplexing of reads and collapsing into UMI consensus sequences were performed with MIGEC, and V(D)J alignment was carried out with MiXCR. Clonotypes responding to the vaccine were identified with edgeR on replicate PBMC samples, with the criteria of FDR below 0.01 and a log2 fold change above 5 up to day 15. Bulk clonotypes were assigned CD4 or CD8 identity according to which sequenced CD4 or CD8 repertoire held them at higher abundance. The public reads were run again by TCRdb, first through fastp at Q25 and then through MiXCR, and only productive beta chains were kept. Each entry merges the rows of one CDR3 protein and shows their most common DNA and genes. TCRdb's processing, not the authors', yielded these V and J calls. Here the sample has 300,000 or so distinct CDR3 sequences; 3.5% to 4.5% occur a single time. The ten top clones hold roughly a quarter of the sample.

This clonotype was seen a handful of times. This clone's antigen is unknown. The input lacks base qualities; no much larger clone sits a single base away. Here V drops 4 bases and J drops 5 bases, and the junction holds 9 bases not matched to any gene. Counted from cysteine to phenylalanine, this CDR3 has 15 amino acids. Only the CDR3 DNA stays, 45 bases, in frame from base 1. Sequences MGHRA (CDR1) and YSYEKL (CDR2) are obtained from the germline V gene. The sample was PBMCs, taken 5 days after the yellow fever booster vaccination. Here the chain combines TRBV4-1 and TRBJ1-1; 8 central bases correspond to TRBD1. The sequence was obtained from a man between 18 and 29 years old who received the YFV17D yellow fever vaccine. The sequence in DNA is TGCGCCAGCAGCCCACCCCCCCAGGGGGCAACTGAAGCTTTCTTT. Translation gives CASSPPPQGATEAFF.